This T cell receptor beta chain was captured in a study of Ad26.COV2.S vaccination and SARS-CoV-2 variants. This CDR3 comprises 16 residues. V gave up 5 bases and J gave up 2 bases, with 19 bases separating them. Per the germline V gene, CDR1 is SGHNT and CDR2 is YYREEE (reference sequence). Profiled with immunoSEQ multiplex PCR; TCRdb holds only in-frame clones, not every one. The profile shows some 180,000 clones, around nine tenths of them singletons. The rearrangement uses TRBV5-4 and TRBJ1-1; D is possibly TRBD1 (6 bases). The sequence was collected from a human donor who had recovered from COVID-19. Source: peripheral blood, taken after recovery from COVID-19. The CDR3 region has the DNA TGTGCCAGCAGTGTCCCGGGACAAATTTCTAACACTGAAGCTTTCTTT. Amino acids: CASSVPGQISNTEAFF.